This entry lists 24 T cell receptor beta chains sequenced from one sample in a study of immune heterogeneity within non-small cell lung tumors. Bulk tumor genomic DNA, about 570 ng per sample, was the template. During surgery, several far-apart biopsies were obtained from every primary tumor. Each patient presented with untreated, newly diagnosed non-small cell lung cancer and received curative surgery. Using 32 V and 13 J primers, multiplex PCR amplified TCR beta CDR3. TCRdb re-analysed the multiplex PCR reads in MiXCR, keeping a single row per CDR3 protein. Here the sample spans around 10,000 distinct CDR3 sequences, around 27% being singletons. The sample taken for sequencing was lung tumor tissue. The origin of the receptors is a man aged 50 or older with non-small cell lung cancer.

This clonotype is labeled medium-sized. CDR3 region: CASSLVPSGVNNEQFF. The CDR3 bases are TGTGCCAGCAGTTTAGTCCCTAGCGGGGTGAATAATGAGCAGTTCTTC. The gene calls are TRBV12-3 or TRBV12-4 and TRBJ2-1; 9 bases are a match to TRBD2. Germline trimming cut 1 base from V and 7 bases from J; bases unmatched to any gene: 8. This CDR3 has 16 amino acids.

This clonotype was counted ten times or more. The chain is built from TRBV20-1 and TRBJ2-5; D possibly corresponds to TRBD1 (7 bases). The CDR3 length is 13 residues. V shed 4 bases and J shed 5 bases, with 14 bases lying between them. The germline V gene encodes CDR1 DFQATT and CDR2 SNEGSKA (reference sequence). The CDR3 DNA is TGCAGTGCTACAGACAGGGCGGGGGAGACCCAGTACTTC. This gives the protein CSATDRAGETQYF.

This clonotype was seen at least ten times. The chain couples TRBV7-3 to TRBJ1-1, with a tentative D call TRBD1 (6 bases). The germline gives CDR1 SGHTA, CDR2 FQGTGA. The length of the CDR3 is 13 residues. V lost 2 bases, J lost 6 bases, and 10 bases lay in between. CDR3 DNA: TGTGCCAGCAGCTTATTGGAGGGGGCTGAAGCTTTCTTT. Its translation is CASSLLEGAEAFF.

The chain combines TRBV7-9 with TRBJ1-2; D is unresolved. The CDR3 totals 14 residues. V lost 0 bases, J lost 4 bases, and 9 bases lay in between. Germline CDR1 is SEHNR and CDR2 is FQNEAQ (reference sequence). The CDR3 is CASSLAQAGYGYTF. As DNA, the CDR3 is TGTGCCAGCAGCTTAGCGCAGGCAGGCTATGGCTACACCTTC. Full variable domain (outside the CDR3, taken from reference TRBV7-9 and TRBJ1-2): DTGVSQNPRHKITKRGQNVTFRCDPISEHNRLYWYRQTLGQGPEFLTYFQNEAQLEKSRLLSDRFSAERPKGSFSTLEIQRTEQGDSAMYLCASSLAQAGYGYTFGSGTRLTVV.

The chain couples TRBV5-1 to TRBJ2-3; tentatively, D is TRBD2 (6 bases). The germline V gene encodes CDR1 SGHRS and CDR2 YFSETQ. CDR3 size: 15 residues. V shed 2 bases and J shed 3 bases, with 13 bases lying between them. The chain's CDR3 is CASSFVAGRTDTQYF. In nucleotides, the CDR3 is TGCGCCAGCAGCTTCGTGGCGGGGCGAACAGATACGCAGTATTTT.

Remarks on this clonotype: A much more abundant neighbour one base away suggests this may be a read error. DNA of the CDR3: TGTGCCAGCAGTTACTCTACTAGCGGGAATGCAGATACGCGGTATTTT. Translated: CASSYSTSGNADTRYF. The chain has TRBV6-7 and TRBJ2-3, with TRBD2 matching 10 bases. TRBV6-7 is sorted into the ORF group, with uncertain function. The CDR3 is 16 amino acids.

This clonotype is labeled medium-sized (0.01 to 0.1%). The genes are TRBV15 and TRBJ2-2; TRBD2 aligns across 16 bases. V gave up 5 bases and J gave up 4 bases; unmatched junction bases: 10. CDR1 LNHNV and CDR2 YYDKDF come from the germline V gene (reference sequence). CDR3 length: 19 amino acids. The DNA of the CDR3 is TGTGCCACCAGCTCTCGGGGACTAGCGGGGGGGTTCTTCACCGGGGAGCTGTTTTTT. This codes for CATSSRGLAGGFFTGELFF.

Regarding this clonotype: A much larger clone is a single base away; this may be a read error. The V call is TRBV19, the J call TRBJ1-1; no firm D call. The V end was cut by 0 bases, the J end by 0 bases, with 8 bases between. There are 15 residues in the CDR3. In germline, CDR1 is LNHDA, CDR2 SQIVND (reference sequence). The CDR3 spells CASSIEARLNTEAFF. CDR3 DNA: TGTGCCAGTAGTATAGAGGCACGACTGAACACTGAAGCTTTCTTT.

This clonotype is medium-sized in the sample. The CDR3 loop reads CASSEGFLGNQPQHF. DNA for the CDR3: TGTGCCAGCAGTGAAGGGTTTCTCGGCAATCAGCCCCAGCATTTT. The chain joins TRBV6-1 to TRBJ1-5; D is unclear. The CDR3 consists of 15 residues. Trimming took 1 base from V and 2 from J, leaving 9 bases between them. From germline, CDR1 is MNHNS and CDR2 SASEGT.

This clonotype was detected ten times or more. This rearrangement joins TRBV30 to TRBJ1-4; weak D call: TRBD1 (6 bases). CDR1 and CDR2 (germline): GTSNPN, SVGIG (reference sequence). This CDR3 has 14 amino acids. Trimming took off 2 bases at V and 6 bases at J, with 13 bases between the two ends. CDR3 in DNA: TGTGCCTGGAGTCCAGGGGCGCCCGATGAAAAACTGTTTTTT. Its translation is CAWSPGAPDEKLFF. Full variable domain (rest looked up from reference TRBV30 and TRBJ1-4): SQTIHQWPATLVQPVGSPLSLECTVEGTSNPNLYWYRQAAGRGLQLLFYSVGIGQISSEVPQNLSASRPQDRQFILSSKKLLLSDSGFYLCAWSPGAPDEKLFFGSGTQLSVL.

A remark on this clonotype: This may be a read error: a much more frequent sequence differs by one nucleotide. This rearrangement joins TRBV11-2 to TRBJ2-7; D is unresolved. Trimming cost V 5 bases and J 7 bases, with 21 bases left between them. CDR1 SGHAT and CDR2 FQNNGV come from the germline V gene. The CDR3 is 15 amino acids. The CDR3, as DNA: TGTGCCAGCAGCACCGCGCCCACAGCGCTACTAGAGCAGTACTTC. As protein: CASSTAPTALLEQYF. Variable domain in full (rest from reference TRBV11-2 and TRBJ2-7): EAGVAQSPRYKIIEKRQSVAFWCNPISGHATLYWYQQILGQGPKLLIQFQNNGVVDDSQLPKDRFSAERLKGVDSTLKIQPAKLEDSAVYLCASSTAPTALLEQYFGPGTRLTVT.

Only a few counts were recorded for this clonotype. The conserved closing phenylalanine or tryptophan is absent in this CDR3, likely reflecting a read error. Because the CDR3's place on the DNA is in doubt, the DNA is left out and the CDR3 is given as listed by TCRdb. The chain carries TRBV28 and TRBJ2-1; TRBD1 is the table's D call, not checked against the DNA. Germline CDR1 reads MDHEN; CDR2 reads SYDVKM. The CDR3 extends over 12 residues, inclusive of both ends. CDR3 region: CASRTPDRLEFL.

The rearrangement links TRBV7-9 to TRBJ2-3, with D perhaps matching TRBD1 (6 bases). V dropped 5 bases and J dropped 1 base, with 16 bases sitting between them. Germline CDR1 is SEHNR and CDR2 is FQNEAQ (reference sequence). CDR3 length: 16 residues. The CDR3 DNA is TGTGCCAGCAGCCCCCTGGACAGTGGAGGCACAGATACGCAGTATTTT. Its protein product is CASSPLDSGGTDTQYF.

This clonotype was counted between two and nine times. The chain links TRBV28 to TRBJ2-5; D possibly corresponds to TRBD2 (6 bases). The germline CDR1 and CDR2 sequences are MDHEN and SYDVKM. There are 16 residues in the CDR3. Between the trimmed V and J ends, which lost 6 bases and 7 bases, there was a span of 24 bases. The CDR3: CASSSLGAGKGWTQYF. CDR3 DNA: TGTGCCAGCAGCTCCTTAGGGGCGGGAAAGGGGTGGACCCAGTACTTC.

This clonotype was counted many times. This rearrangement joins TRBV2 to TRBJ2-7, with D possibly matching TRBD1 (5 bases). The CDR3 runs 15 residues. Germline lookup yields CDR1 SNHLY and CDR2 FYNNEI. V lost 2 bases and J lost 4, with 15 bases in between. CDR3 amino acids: CASSEPDISSYEQYF. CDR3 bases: TGTGCCAGCAGTGAACCGGACATTAGTTCGTACGAGCAGTACTTC.

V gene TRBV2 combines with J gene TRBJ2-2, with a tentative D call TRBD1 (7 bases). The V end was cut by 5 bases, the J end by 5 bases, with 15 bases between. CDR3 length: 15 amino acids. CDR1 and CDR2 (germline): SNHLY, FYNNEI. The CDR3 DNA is TGTGCCAGCAGTCATAGACAGGGAGGAACCGGGGAGCTGTTTTTT. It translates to CASSHRQGGTGELFF.

The CDR3 DNA sequence: TGTGCCAGCAGCCCGGGACTAGTGGGAGCAGGCGAGACCCAGTACTTC. This sequence encodes CASSPGLVGAGETQYF. The genes are TRBV11-3 and TRBJ2-5, with 8 bases lining up with TRBD2. Germline V gives CDR1 SGHNT, CDR2 YENEEA. This CDR3 contains 16 residues. Trimming took 5 bases from V and 5 from J; bases not matched to a gene: 13.

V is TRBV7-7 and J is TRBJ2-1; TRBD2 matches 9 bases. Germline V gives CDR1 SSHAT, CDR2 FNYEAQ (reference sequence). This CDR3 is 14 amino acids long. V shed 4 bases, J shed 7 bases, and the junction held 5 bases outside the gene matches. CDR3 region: CASSSGTSLNEQFF. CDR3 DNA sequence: TGTGCCAGCAGCTCGGGGACTAGCTTGAATGAGCAGTTCTTC.

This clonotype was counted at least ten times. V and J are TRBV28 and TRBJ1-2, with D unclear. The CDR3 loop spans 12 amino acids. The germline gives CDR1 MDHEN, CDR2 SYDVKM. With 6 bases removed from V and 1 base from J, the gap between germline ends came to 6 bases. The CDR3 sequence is CASREGNYGYTF. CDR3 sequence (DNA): TGTGCCAGCAGAGAGGGTAACTATGGCTACACCTTC.

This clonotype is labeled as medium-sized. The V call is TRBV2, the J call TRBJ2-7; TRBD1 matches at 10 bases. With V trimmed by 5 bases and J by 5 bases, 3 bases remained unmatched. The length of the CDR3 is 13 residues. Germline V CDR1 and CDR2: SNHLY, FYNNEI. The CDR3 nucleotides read TGTGCCAGCAGTCGACAGGGGGCCCACGAGCAGTACTTC. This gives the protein CASSRQGAHEQYF.

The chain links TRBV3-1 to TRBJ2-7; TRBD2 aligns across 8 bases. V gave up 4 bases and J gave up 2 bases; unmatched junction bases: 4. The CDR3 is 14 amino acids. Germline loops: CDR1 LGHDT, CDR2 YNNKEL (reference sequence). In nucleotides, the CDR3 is TGTGCCAGCAGCCTACTAGCGGAGCCCTACGAGCAGTACTTC. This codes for CASSLLAEPYEQYF.

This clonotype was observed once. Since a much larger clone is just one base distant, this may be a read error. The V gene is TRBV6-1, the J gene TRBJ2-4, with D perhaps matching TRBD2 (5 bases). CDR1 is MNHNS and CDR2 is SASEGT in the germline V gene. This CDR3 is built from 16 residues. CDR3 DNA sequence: TGTGCCAGCAGTGATAGCAGCAGTCTAGCCAAAAACATTGAGTACTTC. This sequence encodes CASSDSSSLAKNIEYF.

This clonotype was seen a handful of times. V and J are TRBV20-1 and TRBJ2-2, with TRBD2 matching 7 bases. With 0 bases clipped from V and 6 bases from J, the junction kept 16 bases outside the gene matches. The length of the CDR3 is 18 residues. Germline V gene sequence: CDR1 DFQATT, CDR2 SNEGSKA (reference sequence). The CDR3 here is CSARDSRAGEFWAGELFF. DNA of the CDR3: TGCAGTGCTAGAGATAGCAGGGCGGGAGAGTTTTGGGCCGGGGAGCTGTTTTTT.

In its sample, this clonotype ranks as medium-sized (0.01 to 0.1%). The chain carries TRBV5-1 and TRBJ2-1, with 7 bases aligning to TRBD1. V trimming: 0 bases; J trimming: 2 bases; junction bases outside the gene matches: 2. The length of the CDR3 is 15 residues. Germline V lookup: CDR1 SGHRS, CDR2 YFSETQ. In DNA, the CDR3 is TGCGCCAGCAGCTTGGGGGGACAGACCTACAATGAGCAGTTCTTC. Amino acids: CASSLGGQTYNEQFF. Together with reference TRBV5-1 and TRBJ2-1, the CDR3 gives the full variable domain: KAGVTQTPRYLIKTRGQQVTLSCSPISGHRSVSWYQQTPGQGLQFLFEYFSETQRNKGNFPGRFSGRQFSNSRSEMNVSTLELGDSALYLCASSLGGQTYNEQFFGPGTRLTVL.